The 27 T cell receptor beta chains in this list originate from one sample, sequenced in a study of cytomegalovirus exposure and HLA in healthy donors. The PCR had 60 Vbeta and 13 Jbeta primers. The repertoire was sequenced with immunoSEQ multiplex PCR; TCRdb's copy has only in-frame clones and lacks some. The sample lists about 93,000 clones, around three quarters seen once, with approximately 0.56% in the top ten. The sample taken for sequencing was PBMCs. All receptors come from a young man in good health and CMV-seronegative.

The V call is TRBV29-1, the J call TRBJ2-7; D is ambiguous. This CDR3 has 11 residues. The V and J ends lost 2 bases and 1 base respectively, with 3 bases between them. From germline, CDR1 is SQVTM and CDR2 ANQGSEA. CDR3 nucleotide sequence: TGCAGCGTTGAACAGTCCTACGAGCAGTACTTC. It codes for CSVEQSYEQYF.

V gene TRBV5-5 combines with J gene TRBJ2-3; D is ambiguous. The CDR3 totals 15 residues. CDR1 is SGHKS, CDR2 YYEKEE, per germline (reference sequence). Trimming pared 2 bases from V and 2 bases from J, leaving 12 bases between. The CDR3, as DNA: TGTGCCAGCAGCTTTTCGTCCACTTACACAGATACGCAGTATTTT. It codes for CASSFSSTYTDTQYF.

The chain combines TRBV18 with TRBJ1-6; D remains unclear. Germline V gene data show CDR1 as KGHSH and CDR2 as LQKENI. The CDR3 extends over 12 amino acids. Trimming shortened V by 2 bases and J by 9 bases, and 5 bases separated the two germline ends. CDR3 residues: CASSPEGSPLHF. The DNA of the CDR3 is TGTGCCAGCTCACCAGAGGGTTCACCCCTCCACTTT.

The table lists this clone with a count of one. V and J are TRBV19 and TRBJ1-5; perhaps TRBD1 as D (6 bases). The CDR3 contains 16 residues. V was clipped by 9 bases and J by 2 bases, with 20 bases between them. CDR1 LNHDA and CDR2 SQIVND come from the germline V gene (reference sequence). As DNA, the CDR3 is TGTGCCAGCGGTACACGGGACAAGGGTGGCAATCAGCCCCAGCATTTT. Translation: CASGTRDKGGNQPQHF. The full variable domain, in which reference TRBV19 and TRBJ1-5 provide the parts outside the CDR3, is DGGITQSPKYLFRKEGQNVTLSCEQNLNHDAMYWYRQDPGQGLRLIYYSQIVNDFQKGDIAEGYSVSREKKESFPLTVTSAQKNPTAFYLCASGTRDKGGNQPQHFGDGTRLSIL.

The V call is TRBV7-9, the J call TRBJ1-3; D unresolved. This CDR3 spans 16 amino acids. Trimming took off 5 bases at V and 4 bases at J, with 18 bases between the two ends. CDR1 is SEHNR and CDR2 is FQNEAQ in the germline V gene (reference sequence). For the CDR3, the DNA is TGTGCCAGCAGCCCCCGGGCTCTTACGGGAGGAAACACCATATATTTT. Its protein product is CASSPRALTGGNTIYF.

This chain links TRBV5-1 with TRBJ1-2; D call uncertain. Trimming shortened V by 0 bases and J by 8 bases, and 5 bases separated the two germline ends. This CDR3 has 11 amino acids. From germline, CDR1 is SGHRS and CDR2 YFSETQ. The CDR3 region has the DNA TGCGCCAGCAGCTTGGGAGTAGGCTACACCTTC. Protein: CASSLGVGYTF.

This chain joins TRBV6-5 and TRBJ2-7; TRBD2 aligns across 8 bases. The CDR3 has 15 residues. Unmatched junction bases numbered 12, after V lost 0 bases and J lost 11 bases. Germline-derived CDR1 and CDR2 are MNHEY and SVGAGI. CDR3 region: CASSYSRYRVGGEYF. In DNA, the CDR3 is TGTGCCAGCAGTTACTCGAGATACAGAGTCGGGGGGGAGTACTTC.

The chain recombines TRBV5-6 with TRBJ2-3; possible D gene TRBD2, 5 bases. The CDR3 covers 13 residues. Germline V CDR1 and CDR2: SGHDT, YYEEEE. V lost 7 bases and J lost 0, with 9 bases in between. The CDR3 region has the DNA TGTGCCAGCCGGGGAACTAGCACAGATACGCAGTATTTT. It is translated as CASRGTSTDTQYF.

The V gene is TRBV19, the J gene TRBJ2-2; D may be TRBD1 (6 bases). Germline CDR1 is LNHDA and CDR2 is SQIVND (reference sequence). The V end lost 10 bases, the J end lost 3 bases, and 18 bases lay between the germline ends. This CDR3 region has 15 residues. The CDR3 region is CATTSDSGYTGELFF. In nucleotides, the CDR3 is TGTGCCACCACCTCGGACAGTGGTTACACCGGGGAGCTGTTTTTT.

The chain joins TRBV27 to TRBJ2-2, with D perhaps matching TRBD2 (6 bases). Germline V gene data show CDR1 as MNHEY and CDR2 as SMNVEV (reference sequence). Trimming stripped 5 bases from V and 4 bases from J, with 17 bases between. The CDR3 consists of 16 residues. CDR3 nucleotide sequence: TGTGCCAGCAGTCTCCCGGGGAGGTATAGCACCGGGGAGCTGTTTTTT. Its protein product is CASSLPGRYSTGELFF.

The count of this clone is one. The rearrangement uses TRBV19 and TRBJ1-1; 9 nucleotides align to TRBD1. CDR1 is LNHDA, CDR2 SQIVND, per germline (reference sequence). This CDR3 spans 13 amino acids. The ends lost 8 bases at V and 6 bases at J; junction bases unmatched: 7. The CDR3 is CASRDRDVAEAFF. DNA for the CDR3: TGTGCCAGTCGGGACAGGGATGTGGCTGAAGCTTTCTTT.

V usage is TRBV5-6 and J usage is TRBJ1-2; 10 bases are shared with TRBD1. The CDR3 consists of 14 residues. The J segment lost 3 bases and the V segment lost 2 bases, leaving 1 base of the junction unmatched. Germline CDR1 reads SGHDT; CDR2 reads YYEEEE. The CDR3 loop reads CASSFGQGDYGYTF. Written as DNA, the CDR3 is TGTGCCAGCAGCTTCGGACAGGGGGACTATGGCTACACCTTC.

The rearrangement uses TRBV6-5 and TRBJ1-5; 8 nucleotides match TRBD1. CDR3 length: 13 residues. Trimming took 6 bases from V and 7 from J; bases not matched to a gene: 5. Germline CDR1 reads MNHEY; CDR2 reads SVGAGI. Here the CDR3 DNA reads TGTGCCAGCAGCAGGACAGGGAACCAGCCCCAGCATTTT. It yields the protein CASSRTGNQPQHF.

This clone was picked up a small number of times. This sequence joins TRBV6-1 and TRBJ2-5; D perhaps matches TRBD2 (7 bases). CDR3 size: 15 residues. V lost 6 bases to trimming and J lost 5 bases, with 19 bases between them. The germline V gene encodes CDR1 MNHNS and CDR2 SASEGT. CDR3 loop: CASRTGGPVRETQYF. DNA of the CDR3: TGTGCCAGCAGGACGGGGGGCCCGGTCAGGGAGACCCAGTACTTC.

The chain couples TRBV25-1 to TRBJ1-1, with a weak D call TRBD1 (5 bases). This CDR3 contains 11 residues. CDR1 is MGHDK, CDR2 SYGVNS, per germline. V was cut by 7 bases and J by 7 bases, with 10 bases left in between. This CDR3 is CASTRQSEAFF. As DNA, the CDR3 is TGTGCCAGCACCCGACAGAGTGAAGCTTTCTTT.

A few counts support this clone. The chain recombines TRBV5-4 with TRBJ1-2; possible D gene TRBD1, 5 bases. Trimming removed 5 bases from V and 8 bases from J, with 10 bases in between. The germline gives CDR1 SGHNT, CDR2 YYREEE (reference sequence). The CDR3 extends over 11 amino acids. The CDR3 nucleotides read TGTGCCAGCAGACAGGACGGGGGCTACACCTTC. It translates to CASRQDGGYTF. The full variable domain, its missing parts supplied by reference TRBV5-4 and TRBJ1-2, is ETGVTQSPTHLIKTRGQQVTLRCSSQSGHNTVSWYQQALGQGPQFIFQYYREEENGRGNFPPRFSGLQFPNYSSELNVNALELDDSALYLCASRQDGGYTFGSGTRLTVV.

This clone was seen once. The J gene is TRBJ2-1, the V gene TRBV4-1; a possible D gene is TRBD2 (5 bases). The CDR3 runs 16 residues. In germline, CDR1 is MGHRA, CDR2 YSYEKL. Trimming took off 0 bases at V and 0 bases at J, with 9 bases between the two ends. The CDR3 region is CASSQEIANSYNEQFF. The CDR3, as DNA: TGCGCCAGCAGCCAAGAAATAGCGAACTCCTACAATGAGCAGTTCTTC.

This clone was observed once. The chain is built from TRBV4-3 and TRBJ2-4; 9 nucleotides line up with TRBD2. The CDR3 length is 19 residues. Per germline, CDR1 LGHNA and CDR2 YSLEER. After removal of 2 bases from V and 1 base from J, the junction contained 12 bases not matched to a gene. CDR3 sequence (DNA): TGCGCCAGCAGCCAAACGGCGGGGGGGGAATGGGGGGCCAAAAACATTCAGTACTTC. Amino acid sequence: CASSQTAGGEWGAKNIQYF.

This chain uses TRBV7-8 with TRBJ2-7; 9 bases fit TRBD1. The CDR3 runs to 17 residues. In germline, CDR1 is SGHVS, CDR2 FQNEAQ. Trimming at V came to 5 bases and at J to 5 bases, leaving 16 bases not matched to a gene. CDR3: CASSQIQTGGSHHEQYF. The CDR3 DNA reads TGTGCCAGCAGCCAAATTCAAACAGGGGGCTCTCACCACGAGCAGTACTTC. Supplemented by reference TRBV7-8 and TRBJ2-7, the full variable domain reads GAGVSQSPRYKVAKRGQDVALRCDPISGHVSLFWYQQALGQGPEFLTYFQNEAQLDKSGLPSDRFFAERPEGSVSTLKIQRTQQEDSAVYLCASSQIQTGGSHHEQYFGPGTRLTVT.

CDR3 nucleotide sequence: TGTGCCAGCAGGTGGGACAGCCTGAACACTGAAGCTTTCTTT. Translating it yields CASRWDSLNTEAFF. The chain uses TRBV6-5 and TRBJ1-1; 7 nucleotides align to TRBD1. Germline V gene sequence: CDR1 MNHEY, CDR2 SVGAGI. The J segment lost 0 bases and the V segment lost 6 bases, leaving 4 bases of the junction unmatched. The CDR3 has 14 amino acids.

In this sample, this clone turned up once. The chain uses TRBV14 and TRBJ1-1, with D tentatively TRBD1 (6 bases). The CDR3 contains 14 residues. Trimming shortened V by 1 base and J by 4 bases, and 10 bases separated the two germline ends. Germline V gene sequence: CDR1 SGHDN, CDR2 FVKESK. The CDR3 sequence is CASSQVEGVTEAFF. As DNA, the CDR3 is TGTGCCAGCAGCCAAGTAGAGGGGGTCACTGAAGCTTTCTTT.

To note about this clone: Additional DNA sequences in this sample encode the identical CDR3. The rearrangement links TRBV13 to TRBJ1-3, with D unclear. The CDR3 is 17 amino acids. Germline lookup yields CDR1 PRHDT and CDR2 FYEKMQ (reference sequence). Trimming took off 0 bases at V and 2 bases at J, with 14 bases between the two ends. The chain's CDR3 is CASSLGLARSAGNTIYF. The CDR3, as DNA: TGTGCCAGCAGCTTAGGTCTGGCGCGGTCTGCTGGAAACACCATATATTTT.

This clone occurred a few times. This rearrangement joins TRBV6-5 to TRBJ1-1, with D perhaps matching TRBD1 (6 bases). CDR3 length: 16 amino acids. V was trimmed by 0 bases and J by 0 bases, leaving 11 bases between them. CDR1 is MNHEY, CDR2 SVGAGI, per germline. The CDR3 sequence: CASSYSRGGMNTEAFF. CDR3 coding DNA: TGTGCCAGCAGTTACTCGAGGGGGGGTATGAACACTGAAGCTTTCTTT.

This sequence joins TRBV11-3 and TRBJ1-5; 7 bases map to TRBD1. V shed 3 bases, J shed 2 bases, and the junction held 7 bases outside the gene matches. The V gene's germline CDR1 is SGHNT and CDR2 YENEEA. This CDR3 has 16 amino acids. In DNA, the CDR3 is TGTGCCAGCAGCTTTGTCGCGCAGGGGGGCAATCAGCCCCAGCATTTT. Encoded protein: CASSFVAQGGNQPQHF.

The chain joins TRBV13 to TRBJ2-2; 8 bases match TRBD2. The CDR3 extends over 15 amino acids. Looked up from germline, CDR1 is PRHDT and CDR2 is FYEKMQ (reference sequence). V was pared by 7 bases and J by 1 base, with 5 bases of the junction left unmatched. The CDR3 reads CASTRSGVNTGELFF. CDR3 bases: TGTGCCAGCACCCGTAGCGGGGTGAACACCGGGGAGCTGTTTTTT.

This clone has only a few counts. J is TRBJ1-1 and V is TRBV6-4; unclear D gene. The germline V gene has CDR1 MRHNA and CDR2 SNTAGT. CDR3 length: 13 residues. V was pared by 6 bases and J by 0 bases, with 8 bases between. The CDR3 DNA follows: TGTGCCAGCAGGCAGTTCATGAACACTGAAGCTTTCTTT. This encodes CASRQFMNTEAFF.

This chain links TRBV5-4 with TRBJ1-6; no reliable D call. The CDR3 has 13 amino acids. Trimming pared 3 bases from V and 5 bases from J, leaving 6 bases between. From germline, CDR1 is SGHNT and CDR2 YYREEE (reference sequence). CDR3 amino acids: CASSSHNNSPLHF. The DNA for the CDR3 is TGTGCCAGCAGCTCTCACAATAATTCACCCCTCCACTTT.